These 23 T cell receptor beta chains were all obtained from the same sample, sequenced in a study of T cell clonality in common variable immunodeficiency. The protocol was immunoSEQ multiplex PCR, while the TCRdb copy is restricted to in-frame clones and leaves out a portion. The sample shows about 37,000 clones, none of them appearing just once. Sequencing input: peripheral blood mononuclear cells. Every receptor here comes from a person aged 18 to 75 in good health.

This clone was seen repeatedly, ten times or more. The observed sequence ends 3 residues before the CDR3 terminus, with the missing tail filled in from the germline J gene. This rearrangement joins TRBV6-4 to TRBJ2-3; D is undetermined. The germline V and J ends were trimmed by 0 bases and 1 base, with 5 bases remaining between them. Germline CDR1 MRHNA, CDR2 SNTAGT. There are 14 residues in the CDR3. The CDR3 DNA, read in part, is TGTGCCAGCAGTGACTCGGCAGGCACAGATACG. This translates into CASSDSAGTDT. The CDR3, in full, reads CASSDSAGTDTQYF.

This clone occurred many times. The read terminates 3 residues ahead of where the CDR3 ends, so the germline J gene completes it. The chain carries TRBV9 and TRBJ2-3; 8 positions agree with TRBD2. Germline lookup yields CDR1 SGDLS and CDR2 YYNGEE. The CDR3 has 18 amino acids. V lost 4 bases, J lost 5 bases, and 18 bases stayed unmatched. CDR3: CASSPKARRGGVGDTQYF. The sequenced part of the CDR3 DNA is TGTGCCAGCAGCCCAAAGGCACGACGGGGGGGCGTTGGAGATACG.

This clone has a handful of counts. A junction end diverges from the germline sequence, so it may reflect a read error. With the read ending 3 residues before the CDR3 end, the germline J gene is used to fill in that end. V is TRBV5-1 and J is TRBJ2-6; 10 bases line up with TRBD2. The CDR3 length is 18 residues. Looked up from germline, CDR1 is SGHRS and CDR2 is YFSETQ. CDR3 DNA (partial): TGCGCCAGCAGCTCGGGACTAGCGAGAGGTCCTGGAGCCAACGTC. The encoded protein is CASSSGLARGPGANV. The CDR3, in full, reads CASSSGLARGPGANVLTF.

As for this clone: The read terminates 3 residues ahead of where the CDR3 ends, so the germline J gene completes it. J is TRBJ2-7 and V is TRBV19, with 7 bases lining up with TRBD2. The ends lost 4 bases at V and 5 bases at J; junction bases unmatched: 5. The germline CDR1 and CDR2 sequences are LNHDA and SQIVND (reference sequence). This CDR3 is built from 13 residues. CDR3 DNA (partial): TGTGCCAGTAGTACGGGGAGGGTCCACGAG. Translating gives CASSTGRVHE. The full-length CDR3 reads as CASSTGRVHEQYF.

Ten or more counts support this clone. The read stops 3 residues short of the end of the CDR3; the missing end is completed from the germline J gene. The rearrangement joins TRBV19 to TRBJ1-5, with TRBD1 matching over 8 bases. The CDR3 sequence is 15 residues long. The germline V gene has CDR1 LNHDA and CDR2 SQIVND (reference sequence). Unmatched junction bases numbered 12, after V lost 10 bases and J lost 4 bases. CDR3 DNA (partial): TGTGCCACCAAAACAGGGGGAGACCGAAATCAGCCC. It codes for CATKTGGDRNQP. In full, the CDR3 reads CATKTGGDRNQPQHF.

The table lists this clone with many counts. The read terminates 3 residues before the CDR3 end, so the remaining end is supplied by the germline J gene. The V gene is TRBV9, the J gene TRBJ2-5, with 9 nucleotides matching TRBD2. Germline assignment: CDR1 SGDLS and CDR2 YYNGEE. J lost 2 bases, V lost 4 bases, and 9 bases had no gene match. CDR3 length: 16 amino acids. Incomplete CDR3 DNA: TGTGCCAGCAGCCCCCTCGCTAGCGGGGATCAAGAGACC. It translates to CASSPLASGDQET. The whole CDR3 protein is CASSPLASGDQETQYF.

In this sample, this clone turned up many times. This CDR3 reads CASSSSENYGYTF. Partial CDR3 DNA: TGTGCCAGCAGCTCGAGCGAAAACTATGGC. The genes are TRBV7-9 and TRBJ1-2; D remains ambiguous. The observed sequence ends 3 residues before the CDR3 terminus, with the missing tail filled in from the germline J gene. V lost 4 bases, J lost 2 bases, and 8 bases lay in between. Germline V CDR1 and CDR2: SEHNR, FQNEAQ (reference sequence). This CDR3 spans 13 amino acids.

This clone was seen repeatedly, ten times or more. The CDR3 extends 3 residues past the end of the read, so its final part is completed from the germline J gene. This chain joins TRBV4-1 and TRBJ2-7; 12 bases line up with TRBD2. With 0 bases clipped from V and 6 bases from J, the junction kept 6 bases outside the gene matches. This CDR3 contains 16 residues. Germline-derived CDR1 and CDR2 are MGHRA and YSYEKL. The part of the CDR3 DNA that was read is TGCGCCAGCAGCCAAGACGGACTAGCGGGAAGAGGCGAG. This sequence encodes CASSQDGLAGRGE. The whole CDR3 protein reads CASSQDGLAGRGEQYF.

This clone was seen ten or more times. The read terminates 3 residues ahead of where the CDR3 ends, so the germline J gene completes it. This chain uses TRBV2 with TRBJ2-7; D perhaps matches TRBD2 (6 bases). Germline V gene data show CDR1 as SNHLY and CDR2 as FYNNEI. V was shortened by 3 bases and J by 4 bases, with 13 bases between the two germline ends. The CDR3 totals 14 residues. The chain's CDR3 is CASSDSGGRYEQYF. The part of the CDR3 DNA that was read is TGTGCCAGCAGTGATAGTGGGGGGAGGTACGAG.

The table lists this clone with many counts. The CDR3 spells CASSRGDTSYNEQFF. The covered CDR3 bases are TGTGCCAGCTCACGAGGGGACACTTCCTACAATGAG. The gene calls are TRBV18 and TRBJ2-1; tentatively, D is TRBD1 (6 bases). The CDR3 end lies 3 residues beyond the end of the read and is filled in from the germline J gene. CDR3 length: 15 residues. From germline, CDR1 is KGHSH and CDR2 LQKENI. The V end was cut by 4 bases, the J end by 1 base, with 11 bases between.

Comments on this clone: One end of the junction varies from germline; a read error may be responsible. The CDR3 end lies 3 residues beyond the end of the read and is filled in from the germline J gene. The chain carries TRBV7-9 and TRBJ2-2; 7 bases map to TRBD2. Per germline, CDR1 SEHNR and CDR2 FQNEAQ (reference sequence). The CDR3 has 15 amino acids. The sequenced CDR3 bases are TGTGCCAGCACCCGATGGGAGGGAGACACCGGGGGG. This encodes CASTRWEGDTGG. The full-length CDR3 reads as CASTRWEGDTGGLFF.

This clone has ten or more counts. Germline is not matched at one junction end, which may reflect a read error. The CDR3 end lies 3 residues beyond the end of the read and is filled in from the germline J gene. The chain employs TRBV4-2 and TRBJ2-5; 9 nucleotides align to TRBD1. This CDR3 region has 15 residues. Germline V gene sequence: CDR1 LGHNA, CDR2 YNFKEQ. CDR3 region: CASSRDRAIQETQYF. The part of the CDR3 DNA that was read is TGCGCCAGCAGCCGGGACAGGGCGATACAAGAGACC.

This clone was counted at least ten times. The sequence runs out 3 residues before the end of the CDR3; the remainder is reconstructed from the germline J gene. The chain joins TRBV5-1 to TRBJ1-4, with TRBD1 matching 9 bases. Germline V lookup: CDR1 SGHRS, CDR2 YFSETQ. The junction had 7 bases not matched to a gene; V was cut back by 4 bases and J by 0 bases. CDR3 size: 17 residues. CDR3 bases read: TGCGCCAGCAGCCCCGGGACAGGGCATACAACTAATGAAAAA. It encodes CASSPGTGHTTNEK. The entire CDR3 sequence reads CASSPGTGHTTNEKLFF.

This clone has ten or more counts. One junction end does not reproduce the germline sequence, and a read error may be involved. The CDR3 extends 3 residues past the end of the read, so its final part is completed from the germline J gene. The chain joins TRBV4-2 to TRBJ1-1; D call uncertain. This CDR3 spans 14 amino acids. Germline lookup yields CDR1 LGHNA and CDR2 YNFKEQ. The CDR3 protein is CASSHTTVSGEAFF. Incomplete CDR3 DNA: TGCGCCAGCAGCCACACAACCGTCAGCGGCGAA.

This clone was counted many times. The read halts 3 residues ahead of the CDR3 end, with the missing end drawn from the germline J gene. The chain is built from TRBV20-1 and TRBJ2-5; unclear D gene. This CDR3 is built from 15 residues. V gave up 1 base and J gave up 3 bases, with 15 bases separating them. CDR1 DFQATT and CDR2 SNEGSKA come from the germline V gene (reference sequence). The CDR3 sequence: CSARAQYRREETQYF. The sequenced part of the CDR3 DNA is TGCAGTGCTAGAGCTCAATACCGAAGGGAAGAGACC.

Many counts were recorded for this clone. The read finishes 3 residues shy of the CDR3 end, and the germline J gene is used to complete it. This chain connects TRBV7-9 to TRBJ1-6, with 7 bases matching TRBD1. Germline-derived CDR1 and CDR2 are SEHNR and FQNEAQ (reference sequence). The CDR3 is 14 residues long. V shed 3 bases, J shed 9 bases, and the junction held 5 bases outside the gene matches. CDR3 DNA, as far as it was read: TGTGCCAGCAGCTTTGAGGGGGCAGGTTCACCC. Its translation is CASSFEGAGSP. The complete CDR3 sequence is CASSFEGAGSPLHF.

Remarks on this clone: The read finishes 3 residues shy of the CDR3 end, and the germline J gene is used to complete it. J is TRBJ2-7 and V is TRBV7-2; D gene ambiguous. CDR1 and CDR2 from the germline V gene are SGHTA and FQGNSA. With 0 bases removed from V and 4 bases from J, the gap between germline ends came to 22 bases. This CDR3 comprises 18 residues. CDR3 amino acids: CASSLAHLFSDKAYEQYF. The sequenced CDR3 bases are TGTGCCAGCAGCTTAGCGCATCTCTTCTCCGACAAGGCTTACGAG.

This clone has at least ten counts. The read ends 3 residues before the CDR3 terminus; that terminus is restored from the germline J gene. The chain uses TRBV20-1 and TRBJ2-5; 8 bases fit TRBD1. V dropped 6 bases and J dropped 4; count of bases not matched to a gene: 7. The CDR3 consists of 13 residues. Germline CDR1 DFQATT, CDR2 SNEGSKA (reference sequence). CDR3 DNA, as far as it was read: TGCAGTGCGAATGACAGGGGAGGAGAGACC. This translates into CSANDRGGET. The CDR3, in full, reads CSANDRGGETQYF.

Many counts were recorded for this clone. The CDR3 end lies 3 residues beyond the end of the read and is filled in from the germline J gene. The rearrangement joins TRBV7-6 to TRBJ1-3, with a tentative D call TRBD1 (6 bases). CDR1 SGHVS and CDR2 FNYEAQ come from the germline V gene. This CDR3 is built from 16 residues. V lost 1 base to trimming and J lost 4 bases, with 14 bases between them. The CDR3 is CASSLGAGGAGNTIYF. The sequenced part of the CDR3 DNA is TGTGCCAGCAGCTTAGGGGCCGGGGGGGCCGGAAACACC. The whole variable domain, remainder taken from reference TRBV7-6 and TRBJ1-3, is GAGVSQSPRYKVTKRGQDVALRCDPISGHVSLYWYRQALGQGPEFLTYFNYEAQQDKSGLPNDRFSAERPEGSISTLTIQRTEQRDSAMYRCASSLGAGGAGNTIYFGEGSWLTVV.

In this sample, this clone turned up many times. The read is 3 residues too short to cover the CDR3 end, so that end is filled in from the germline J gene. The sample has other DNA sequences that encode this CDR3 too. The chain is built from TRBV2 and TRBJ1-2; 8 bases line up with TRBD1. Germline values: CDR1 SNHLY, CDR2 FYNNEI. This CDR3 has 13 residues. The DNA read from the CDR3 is TGTGCCAGCAGTGCGGACAGGGAGGGTGGT. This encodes CASSADREGG. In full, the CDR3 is CASSADREGGYTF.

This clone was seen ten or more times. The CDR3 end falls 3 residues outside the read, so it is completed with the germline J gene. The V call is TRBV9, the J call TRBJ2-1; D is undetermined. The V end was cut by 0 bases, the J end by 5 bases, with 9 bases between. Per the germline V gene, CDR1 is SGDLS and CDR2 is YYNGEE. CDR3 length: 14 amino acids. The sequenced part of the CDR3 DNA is TGTGCCAGCAGCGTAGCGCTTAGTCACAATGAG. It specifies CASSVALSHNE. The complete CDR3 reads CASSVALSHNEQFF.

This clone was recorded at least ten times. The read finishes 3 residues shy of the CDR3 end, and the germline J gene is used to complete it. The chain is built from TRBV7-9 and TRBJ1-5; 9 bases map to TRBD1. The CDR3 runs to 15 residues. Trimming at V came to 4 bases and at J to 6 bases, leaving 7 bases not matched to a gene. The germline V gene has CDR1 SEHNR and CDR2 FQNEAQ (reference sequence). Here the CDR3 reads CASSSDRGGVQPQHF. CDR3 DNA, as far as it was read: TGTGCCAGCAGCTCGGACAGGGGAGGCGTTCAGCCC. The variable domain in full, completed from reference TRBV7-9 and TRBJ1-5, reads DTGVSQNPRHKITKRGQNVTFRCDPISEHNRLYWYRQTLGQGPEFLTYFQNEAQLEKSRLLSDRFSAERPKGSFSTLEIQRTEQGDSAMYLCASSSDRGGVQPQHFGDGTRLSIL.

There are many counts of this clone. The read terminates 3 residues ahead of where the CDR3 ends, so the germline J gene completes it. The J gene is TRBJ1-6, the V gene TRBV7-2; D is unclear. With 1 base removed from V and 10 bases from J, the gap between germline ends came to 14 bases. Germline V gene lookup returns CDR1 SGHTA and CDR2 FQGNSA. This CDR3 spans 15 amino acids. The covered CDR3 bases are TGTGCCAGCAGCTTAGGCGTCACAGTGGCCTCACCC. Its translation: CASSLGVTVASP. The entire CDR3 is CASSLGVTVASPLHF.